The 17 T cell receptor beta chains reported below all come from one sample, sequenced in a study of blood T cell repertoires in COVID-19. Method: immunoSEQ multiplex PCR; TCRdb's copy keeps in-frame clones and lacks some. The top ten hold about 5% of the sample, which has 150,000 to 200,000 clones, over 85% seen once. Sequenced material: peripheral blood. The receptors stem from a woman aged 45-65 years with acute or convalescent COVID-19.

This rearrangement joins TRBV18 to TRBJ2-7, with TRBD1 matching over 9 bases. The V gene end was trimmed by 3 bases and the J gene end by 5 bases; junction bases not matched to a gene: 8. The germline V gene has CDR1 KGHSH and CDR2 LQKENI. The CDR3 totals 15 residues. The CDR3: CASSPGRQGGNEQYF. The CDR3 DNA follows: TGTGCCAGCTCACCTGGAAGACAGGGGGGGAACGAGCAGTACTTC. The full variable domain, its missing parts supplied by reference TRBV18 and TRBJ2-7, is NAGVMQNPRHLVRRRGQEARLRCSPMKGHSHVYWYRQLPEEGLKFMVYLQKENIIDESGMPKERFSAEFPKEGPSILRIQQVVRGDSAAYFCASSPGRQGGNEQYFGPGTRLTVT.

V gene TRBV6-5 combines with J gene TRBJ1-2; 9 nucleotides line up with TRBD1. The germline V gene encodes CDR1 MNHEY and CDR2 SVGAGI. V dropped 10 bases and J dropped 4; count of bases not matched to a gene: 7. The CDR3 length is 13 residues. The DNA for the CDR3 is TGTGCCACTAGGACAGGGGTAGGCTATGGCTACACCTTC. It specifies CATRTGVGYGYTF.

This chain connects TRBV20-1 to TRBJ1-6, with D possibly TRBD1 on 6 matching bases. CDR1 DFQATT and CDR2 SNEGSKA come from the germline V gene (reference sequence). V was trimmed by 3 bases and J by 6 bases, leaving 15 bases between them. This CDR3 contains 15 residues. This chain's CDR3 is CSASPGQTTNSPLHF. DNA for the CDR3: TGCAGTGCTAGTCCCGGACAGACAACTAATTCACCCCTCCACTTT.

This rearrangement joins TRBV29-1 to TRBJ1-1, with D maybe TRBD1 (6 bases). This CDR3 region has 13 residues. The germline CDR1 and CDR2 sequences are SQVTM and ANQGSEA. V was trimmed by 4 bases and J by 1 base, leaving 10 bases between them. The CDR3 region is CSVGTGTNTEAFF. The CDR3 region has the DNA TGCAGCGTTGGAACAGGGACGAACACTGAAGCTTTCTTT.

This chain links TRBV9 with TRBJ1-1, with 10 bases that match TRBD1. This CDR3 is built from 14 residues. CDR1 is SGDLS and CDR2 is YYNGEE in the germline V gene. The V and J ends lost 0 bases and 8 bases, in that order; junction bases with no gene match: 4. The CDR3 here is CASSVDGTGVEAFF. The CDR3 nucleotides read TGTGCCAGCAGCGTAGACGGGACAGGGGTGGAAGCTTTCTTT. Complete variable domain (other parts from reference TRBV9 and TRBJ1-1): DSGVTQTPKHLITATGQRVTLRCSPRSGDLSVYWYQQSLDQGLQFLIQYYNGEERAKGNILERFSAQQFPDLHSELNLSSLELGDSALYFCASSVDGTGVEAFFGQGTRLTVV.

The J gene is TRBJ1-1, the V gene TRBV7-2; D might be TRBD1 (6 bases). Germline values: CDR1 SGHTA, CDR2 FQGNSA. Trimming took off 1 base at V and 1 base at J, with 13 bases between the two ends. The CDR3 covers 16 residues. The CDR3 loop reads CASSLVPPTGNTEAFF. In nucleotides, the CDR3 is TGTGCCAGCAGCTTAGTTCCCCCGACAGGGAACACTGAAGCTTTCTTT.

V is TRBV11-2 and J is TRBJ1-4; no firm D call. This CDR3 comprises 14 residues. V lost 5 bases, J lost 6 bases, and 13 bases lay in between. Germline CDR1 reads SGHAT; CDR2 reads FQNNGV. The CDR3 DNA sequence: TGTGCCAGCAGCCTAGGGAGCATTGATGAAAAACTGTTTTTT. Its protein product is CASSLGSIDEKLFF.

J is TRBJ1-3 and V is TRBV3-1 (or the pseudogene TRBV3-2); D remains unclear. V lost 2 bases and J lost 2, with 16 bases in between. Germline V gene lookup returns CDR1 LGHDT and CDR2 YNNKEL (reference sequence). CDR3 size: 17 residues. Written as DNA, the CDR3 is TGTGCCAGCAGCCAATTTTTATCCCAGTTTGCTGGAAACACCATATATTTT. It yields the protein CASSQFLSQFAGNTIYF.

The chain employs TRBV7-9 and TRBJ1-4; D call uncertain. The CDR3 is made up of 14 amino acids. Trimming removed 5 bases from V and 0 bases from J, with 7 bases in between. Per germline, CDR1 SEHNR and CDR2 FQNEAQ (reference sequence). The CDR3 sequence is CASSEITTNEKLFF. CDR3 bases: TGTGCCAGCAGCGAGATAACAACTAATGAAAAACTGTTTTTT.

The chain carries TRBV5-1 and TRBJ1-1, with unresolved D. This CDR3 has 12 amino acids. Germline loops: CDR1 SGHRS, CDR2 YFSETQ. V dropped 7 bases and J dropped 1 base, with 8 bases sitting between them. DNA of the CDR3: TGCGCCAGCTTCGAACAGAACACTGAAGCTTTCTTT. Protein sequence: CASFEQNTEAFF.

The gene calls are TRBV5-1 and TRBJ2-2; TRBD1 agrees at 8 bases. Trimming at V came to 4 bases and at J to 4 bases, leaving 6 bases not matched to a gene. This CDR3 is 15 amino acids long. Germline-derived CDR1 and CDR2 are SGHRS and YFSETQ. CDR3 sequence: CASSAVDRGTGELFF. The CDR3 bases are TGCGCCAGCAGCGCCGTTGACAGGGGCACCGGGGAGCTGTTTTTT.

The chain is built from TRBV7-9 and TRBJ2-5, with 7 bases that match TRBD1. The CDR3 totals 15 residues. J gave up 5 bases and V 5 bases, and 11 bases lay outside the gene matches. CDR1 SEHNR and CDR2 FQNEAQ come from the germline V gene (reference sequence). CDR3 loop: CASSPKGQFWETQYF. CDR3 DNA: TGTGCCAGCAGCCCAAAGGGACAGTTTTGGGAGACCCAGTACTTC.

The V gene is TRBV25-1, the J gene TRBJ2-3; D is unresolved. The germline gives CDR1 MGHDK, CDR2 SYGVNS. V was trimmed by 0 bases and J by 4 bases, leaving 8 bases between them. The CDR3 extends over 14 amino acids. This CDR3 is CASSEYGRSDTQYF. The CDR3 bases are TGTGCCAGCAGTGAATACGGCAGGTCAGATACGCAGTATTTT. The full variable domain, rest sourced from reference TRBV25-1 and TRBJ2-3, is EADIYQTPRYLVIGTGKKITLECSQTMGHDKMYWYQQDPGMELHLIHYSYGVNSTEKGDLSSESTVSRIRTEHFPLTLESARPSHTSQYLCASSEYGRSDTQYFGPGTRLTVL.

This chain joins TRBV19 and TRBJ1-5; D is unresolved. CDR3 size: 15 residues. The germline CDR1 and CDR2 sequences are LNHDA and SQIVND (reference sequence). V was clipped by 1 base and J by 0 bases, with 7 bases between them. The DNA for the CDR3 is TGTGCCAGTAGTATAGGGCCTTATAGCAATCAGCCCCAGCATTTT. This codes for CASSIGPYSNQPQHF.

V usage is TRBV6-2 or TRBV6-3 and J usage is TRBJ2-7, with 7 nucleotides matching TRBD2. This CDR3 has 16 residues. Germline CDR1 and CDR2: MNHEY and SVGEGT. With 5 bases clipped from V and 2 bases from J, the junction kept 12 bases outside the gene matches. CDR3 residues: CASSPFVERDTYEQYF. In DNA form, the CDR3 reads TGTGCCAGCAGTCCCTTTGTGGAGCGGGATACCTACGAGCAGTACTTC.

This chain joins TRBV4-1 and TRBJ2-1; 11 bases are shared with TRBD1. The CDR3 has 15 amino acids. Per the germline V gene, CDR1 is MGHRA and CDR2 is YSYEKL. V shed 3 bases, J shed 7 bases, and the junction held 5 bases outside the gene matches. The CDR3: CASSHSGQGGNEQFF. As DNA, the CDR3 is TGCGCCAGCAGCCACTCGGGACAGGGGGGAAATGAGCAGTTCTTC.

This chain links TRBV12-3 or TRBV12-4 with TRBJ1-5; tentative D call: TRBD1 (5 bases). The CDR3 is 13 residues long. Deletions cut 7 bases from V and 4 bases from J, with 11 bases between. The CDR3: CASTRDFNQPQHF. Here the CDR3 DNA reads TGTGCCAGCACCCGGGACTTTAATCAGCCCCAGCATTTT.